A single sample is the source of the 28 T cell receptor beta chains below, sequenced in a study of Ad26.COV2.S vaccination and SARS-CoV-2 variants. Here immunoSEQ multiplex PCR was the method, and the copy in TCRdb shows in-frame clones only, minus some. The table has more than 300,000 clones, approximately 86% seen once. Treatment reported: about 20 received Ad26.COV2.S at low or high dose, single or two shots; five or six received placebo; per-sample allocation not given. Collection of the samples took place on day 63 after the first injection of vaccine or placebo. Sequences were derived from peripheral blood, sampled in a trial of Ad26.COV2.S vaccine versus placebo. The receptors here all came from a person between 18 and 65 years old who received the Ad26.COV2.S COVID-19 vaccine or a placebo.

The CDR3 DNA reads TGTGCCAGCAACAATCCTACAGGGGGCCGATCACCCCTCCACTTT. This sequence encodes CASNNPTGGRSPLHF. This chain joins TRBV7-2 and TRBJ1-6, with 9 bases that match TRBD1. Trimming removed 7 bases from V and 10 bases from J; junction bases left unmatched: 11. This CDR3 has 15 residues. CDR1 and CDR2 (germline): SGHTA, FQGNSA.

The chain joins TRBV11-2 to TRBJ2-3; no clear D gene. This CDR3 region has 14 residues. V shed 0 bases and J shed 7 bases, with 11 bases lying between them. CDR1 and CDR2 (germline): SGHAT, FQNNGV. The CDR3, as DNA: TGTGCCAGCAGCTTAGATCGCCTCCAGAATACGCAGTATTTT. The encoded protein is CASSLDRLQNTQYF.

The rearrangement uses TRBV6-5 and TRBJ1-5; D is unresolved. The CDR3 length is 15 residues. The V and J ends lost 2 bases and 3 bases respectively, with 11 bases between them. Germline V gene data show CDR1 as MNHEY and CDR2 as SVGAGI. CDR3 nucleotide sequence: TGTGCCAGCAGTTACCGTAGGTATTACAATCAGCCCCAGCATTTT. This gives the protein CASSYRRYYNQPQHF.

This sequence joins TRBV3-1 (or the pseudogene TRBV3-2) and TRBJ1-3; unclear D gene. The CDR3 length is 15 residues. The germline V and J ends were trimmed by 2 bases and 0 bases, with 8 bases remaining between them. Germline CDR1 is LGHDT and CDR2 is YNNKEL (reference sequence). CDR3 DNA: TGTGCCAGCAGCCAATCTTCCAGCTCTGGAAACACCATATATTTT. This sequence encodes CASSQSSSSGNTIYF.

This clone was recorded once. The chain recombines TRBV13 with TRBJ1-2, with D possibly matching TRBD1 (6 bases). The length of the CDR3 is 12 residues. Germline values: CDR1 PRHDT, CDR2 FYEKMQ (reference sequence). Trimming took 0 bases from V and 10 from J, leaving 9 bases between them. The CDR3 DNA reads TGTGCCAGCAGCTTAGGACAGGGAACCTACACCTTC. It specifies CASSLGQGTYTF.

V gene TRBV9 combines with J gene TRBJ1-6; D remains unclear. V was shortened by 0 bases and J by 5 bases, with 12 bases between the two germline ends. The CDR3 loop spans 16 amino acids. Germline CDR1 SGDLS, CDR2 YYNGEE. CDR3 in DNA: TGTGCCAGCAGCGTAGGAGCATTTTTGGATAATTCACCCCTCCACTTT. Residues: CASSVGAFLDNSPLHF.

This chain connects TRBV27 to TRBJ1-2, with 11 bases matching TRBD1. Germline-derived CDR1 and CDR2 are MNHEY and SMNVEV (reference sequence). V shed 2 bases and J 4 bases; nucleotides not matched to a gene: 6. The CDR3 is made up of 16 amino acids. This chain's CDR3 is CASSLLGTGGGYGYTF. For the CDR3, the DNA is TGTGCCAGCAGTTTACTGGGGACAGGGGGAGGCTATGGCTACACCTTC.

This clone came up once. The chain employs TRBV6-5 and TRBJ2-5; possibly TRBD2 for D (6 bases). This CDR3 is 14 amino acids long. V was shortened by 6 bases and J by 1 base, with 12 bases between the two germline ends. The germline V gene has CDR1 MNHEY and CDR2 SVGAGI. DNA for the CDR3: TGTGCCAGCAGCCCCGGGACTGTCCAAGAGACCCAGTACTTC. This translates into CASSPGTVQETQYF.

J is TRBJ2-3 and V is TRBV5-1; D is possibly TRBD1 (6 bases). CDR3 size: 19 residues. In germline, CDR1 is SGHRS, CDR2 YFSETQ. V shed 4 bases and J shed 4 bases, with 28 bases lying between them. The CDR3 nucleotides read TGCGCCAGCAGCCTTGGACCTCTGGGATACAGGGAAATCTCAGATACGCAGTATTTT. Amino acid sequence: CASSLGPLGYREISDTQYF.

The chain links TRBV7-2 to TRBJ1-4; no firm D call. The CDR3 is 17 residues long. Germline-derived CDR1 and CDR2 are SGHTA and FQGNSA. V lost 2 bases to trimming and J lost 5 bases, with 18 bases between them. CDR3: CASSLMGRGDKNEKLFF. The CDR3 nucleotides are TGTGCCAGCAGCTTAATGGGTCGCGGAGATAAGAATGAAAAACTGTTTTTT.

This clone was seen a single time. Other DNA sequences in the same sample also yield this CDR3. The genes are TRBV5-4 and TRBJ2-2; no clear D. The CDR3 runs 13 residues. Germline values: CDR1 SGHNT, CDR2 YYREEE (reference sequence). The ends were cut back, 0 bases at V and 4 bases at J, with 4 bases in the middle. CDR3 region: CASSLVGTGELFF. The CDR3 DNA sequence: TGTGCCAGCAGCTTGGTTGGCACCGGGGAGCTGTTTTTT.

The J gene is TRBJ2-7, the V gene TRBV30; D possibly uses TRBD1 or TRBD2 (5 bases each). The germline gives CDR1 GTSNPN, CDR2 SVGIG (reference sequence). Trimming removed 4 bases from V and 0 bases from J, with 13 bases in between. This CDR3 spans 14 amino acids. CDR3 in amino acids: CAWMPGRFSYEQYF. Written as DNA, the CDR3 is TGTGCCTGGATGCCGGGACGGTTCTCCTACGAGCAGTACTTC. Filled out from reference TRBV30 and TRBJ2-7, the complete variable domain reads SQTIHQWPATLVQPVGSPLSLECTVEGTSNPNLYWYRQAAGRGLQLLFYSVGIGQISSEVPQNLSASRPQDRQFILSSKKLLLSDSGFYLCAWMPGRFSYEQYFGPGTRLTVT.

Here the CDR3 reads CASSRDRALNTEAFF. Written as DNA, the CDR3 is TGCGCCAGCAGTCGGGACAGGGCGTTGAACACTGAAGCTTTCTTT. The chain employs TRBV23-1 and TRBJ1-1, with 9 bases fitting TRBD1. TRBV23-1 is assigned to the ORF class and has an uncertain function. V was pared by 4 bases and J by 0 bases, with 3 bases of the junction left unmatched. CDR3 length: 15 residues.

The CDR3 loop is CASSQLALNTGELFF. DNA of the CDR3: TGTGCCAGCAGCCAACTAGCTTTGAACACCGGGGAGCTGTTTTTT. This sequence joins TRBV3-1 (or the pseudogene TRBV3-2) and TRBJ2-2; tentative D call: TRBD2 (5 bases). From germline, CDR1 is LGHDT and CDR2 YNNKEL (reference sequence). CDR3 length: 15 amino acids. Between the trimmed V and J ends, which lost 2 bases and 1 base, there was a span of 8 bases.

The chain is built from TRBV6-5 and TRBJ2-7; a possible D gene is TRBD2 (5 bases). Germline CDR1 and CDR2: MNHEY and SVGAGI. The germline V and J ends were trimmed by 2 bases and 3 bases, with 8 bases remaining between them. This CDR3 spans 13 amino acids. CDR3 nucleotides: TGTGCCAGCAGTTACGAGGGTTACTACGAGCAGTACTTC. Residues: CASSYEGYYEQYF.

The chain recombines TRBV5-4 with TRBJ2-7, with 9 bases that match TRBD2. The CDR3 is 16 amino acids. V shed 2 bases and J 2 bases; nucleotides not matched to a gene: 8. CDR1 and CDR2 (germline): SGHNT, YYREEE (reference sequence). In DNA, the CDR3 is TGTGCCAGCAGCTTTCTCCTAGCGGGGATGACCTACGAGCAGTACTTC. This encodes CASSFLLAGMTYEQYF.

The CDR3 DNA sequence: TGTGCCTGGGGACAGGGTTGGAGTTTAGGTGAAAAACTGTTTTTT. Protein sequence: CAWGQGWSLGEKLFF. The chain is built from TRBV30 and TRBJ1-4, with TRBD1 matching over 8 bases. Losses at the gene ends were 5 bases for V and 7 bases for J; bases not matched to a gene: 12. This CDR3 has 15 residues. From germline, CDR1 is GTSNPN and CDR2 SVGIG (reference sequence).

The V and J genes are TRBV6-2 or TRBV6-3 and TRBJ2-7; no clear D. Trimming took 0 bases from V and 7 from J, leaving 13 bases between them. In germline, CDR1 is MNHEY, CDR2 SVGEGT. The CDR3 is 14 amino acids. CDR3 bases: TGTGCCAGCAGTTACTCCGGAGCTTACTTTGAGCAGTACTTC. It codes for CASSYSGAYFEQYF.

V is TRBV5-1 and J is TRBJ1-3, with D unclear. This CDR3 is built from 16 residues. V gave up 5 bases and J gave up 4 bases, with 19 bases separating them. Germline values: CDR1 SGHRS, CDR2 YFSETQ. The CDR3 DNA reads TGCGCCAGCAGTCCCGCGGCCAGGCAGCTCGGAAACACCATATATTTT. Protein: CASSPAARQLGNTIYF.

The chain is built from TRBV4-2 and TRBJ1-4; 8 nucleotides match TRBD1. Germline-derived CDR1 and CDR2 are LGHNA and YNFKEQ. The CDR3 is made up of 16 amino acids. The V segment lost 5 bases and the J segment 7 bases; nucleotides outside the gene matches: 12. The DNA for the CDR3 is TGTGCCAGCAGCGCCCAACCGGGACAGGCCGGTGAAAAACTGTTTTTT. Protein sequence: CASSAQPGQAGEKLFF.

The CDR3 DNA follows: TGTGCCTGGAGTGTAGAGGGCGGGGGCCCCGCGGGGGGGACCCAGTACTTC. It encodes CAWSVEGGGPAGGTQYF. The chain combines TRBV30 with TRBJ2-5, with 8 nucleotides matching TRBD2. CDR1 and CDR2 (germline): GTSNPN, SVGIG (reference sequence). J gave up 7 bases and V 0 bases, and 16 bases lay outside the gene matches. The CDR3 is 17 residues long.

This chain links TRBV6-2 or TRBV6-3 with TRBJ1-1; TRBD1 is a possible D gene (5 bases). This CDR3 contains 14 residues. The V end was cut by 2 bases, the J end by 3 bases, with 10 bases between. CDR1 MNHEY and CDR2 SVGEGT come from the germline V gene. The CDR3: CASSYGGGDTEAFF. CDR3 DNA: TGTGCCAGCAGTTACGGCGGGGGGGACACTGAAGCTTTCTTT.

The gene calls are TRBV6-5 and TRBJ1-5; perhaps TRBD1 as D (5 bases). Germline V gene lookup returns CDR1 MNHEY and CDR2 SVGAGI. This CDR3 contains 15 residues. V shed 8 bases and J shed 2 bases, with 16 bases lying between them. The CDR3 here is CASLQGTVGNQPQHF. In nucleotides, the CDR3 is TGTGCCAGCCTTCAAGGGACCGTGGGCAATCAGCCCCAGCATTTT.

This clone has more than one count but fewer than ten. This chain connects TRBV15 to TRBJ2-7; perhaps D is TRBD1 or TRBD2 (7 bases each). Trimming pared 1 base from V and 8 bases from J, leaving 18 bases between. There are 15 residues in the CDR3. Germline loops: CDR1 LNHNV, CDR2 YYDKDF (reference sequence). The CDR3 sequence is CATSRGGTGEGQQYF. CDR3 DNA: TGTGCCACCAGCAGAGGGGGCACAGGGGAGGGTCAGCAGTACTTC.

This rearrangement joins TRBV15 to TRBJ1-1; no definite D call. Germline CDR1 and CDR2: LNHNV and YYDKDF (reference sequence). The germline V and J ends were trimmed by 6 bases and 1 base, with 9 bases remaining between them. This CDR3 has 13 amino acids. The CDR3 DNA is TGTGCCACCAGTTCGGCCCGGAACACTGAAGCTTTCTTT. This encodes CATSSARNTEAFF.

The rearrangement links TRBV5-1 to TRBJ1-1; D perhaps matches TRBD1 (6 bases). V lost 0 bases and J lost 5, with 14 bases in between. Germline V lookup: CDR1 SGHRS, CDR2 YFSETQ. This CDR3 region has 15 residues. Written as DNA, the CDR3 is TGCGCCAGCAGCTTGGAGGGGGGAGTAAGGACTGAAGCTTTCTTT. Translating gives CASSLEGGVRTEAFF.

This rearrangement joins TRBV4-2 to TRBJ1-2; no definite D call. The CDR3 extends over 13 amino acids. Germline values: CDR1 LGHNA, CDR2 YNFKEQ. The V end lost 4 bases, the J end lost 5 bases, and 11 bases lay between the germline ends. CDR3 nucleotide sequence: TGTGCCAGCAGCCCCCCCTCAGAGTATGGCTACACCTTC. The encoded protein is CASSPPSEYGYTF.

A note on this clone: Within the sample, other DNA sequences also encode this same CDR3. The chain carries TRBV5-1 and TRBJ2-2, with 9 bases that match TRBD1. Germline loops: CDR1 SGHRS, CDR2 YFSETQ. The CDR3 runs to 15 residues. The ends lost 3 bases at V and 1 base at J; junction bases unmatched: 1. This CDR3 is CASSSGQGNTGELFF. The CDR3 nucleotides are TGCGCCAGCAGCTCGGGACAGGGGAACACCGGGGAGCTGTTTTTT.